These 31 T cell receptor beta chains were all obtained from the same sample, sequenced in a study of blood T cell repertoires in COVID-19. Assay used: immunoSEQ multiplex PCR; TCRdb lists only in-frame clones, some missing. The sample records a few hundred thousand clones, approximately 90% being singletons. Sample: PBMCs or T cells enriched from blood (not recorded which). The receptors come from a woman between 40 and 55 years old who had recovered from COVID-19.

This clone is a singleton in its sample. The chain has TRBV7-2 and TRBJ2-6; D not resolved. The length of the CDR3 is 15 residues. Germline CDR1 and CDR2: SGHTA and FQGNSA. Trimming shortened V by 2 bases and J by 4 bases, and 9 bases separated the two germline ends. CDR3 in amino acids: CASSLIGLGANVLTF. In nucleotides, the CDR3 is TGTGCCAGCAGCTTAATTGGCTTAGGGGCCAACGTCCTGACTTTC.

The V gene is TRBV4-1, the J gene TRBJ2-2; the match to TRBD2 covers 12 bases. CDR1 is MGHRA and CDR2 is YSYEKL in the germline V gene. CDR3 length: 16 amino acids. After removal of 3 bases from V and 7 bases from J, the junction contained 6 bases not matched to a gene. CDR3 DNA: TGCGCCAGCAGCCACGGACTAGCGGGAACGAACGGGGAGCTGTTTTTT. Its translation: CASSHGLAGTNGELFF.

The chain uses TRBV30 and TRBJ1-6, with D uncertain. The germline V gene encodes CDR1 GTSNPN and CDR2 SVGIG (reference sequence). Deletions cut 2 bases from V and 6 bases from J, with 11 bases between. The CDR3 is 14 amino acids. CDR3: CAWSTTRFNSPLHF. CDR3 sequence (DNA): TGTGCCTGGAGTACAACAAGATTTAATTCACCCCTCCACTTT.

J is TRBJ2-3 and V is TRBV11-1; a possible D gene is TRBD2 (6 bases). Germline loops: CDR1 SGHAT, CDR2 FQDESV (reference sequence). V shed 0 bases and J shed 2 bases, with 12 bases lying between them. This CDR3 is 16 amino acids long. CDR3 in amino acids: CASSLARLEHTDTQYF. CDR3 DNA: TGTGCCAGCAGCTTAGCGCGACTAGAGCACACAGATACGCAGTATTTT.

The V and J genes are TRBV10-3 and TRBJ2-1; weak D call: TRBD1 (6 bases). The germline gives CDR1 ENHRY, CDR2 SYGVKD. V lost 4 bases and J lost 3, with 10 bases in between. The CDR3 is 14 amino acids. CDR3 coding DNA: TGTGCCATCAGTGCAGGGGACCACTACAATGAGCAGTTCTTC. Protein: CAISAGDHYNEQFF.

For the CDR3, the DNA is TGTGCCAGCAGCCTCTTAGCCAGGGGGCTTTACAATGAGCAGTTCTTC. Its translation is CASSLLARGLYNEQFF. The chain recombines TRBV5-8 with TRBJ2-1; 8 bases line up with TRBD1. The CDR3 contains 16 residues. Germline V gene sequence: CDR1 SGHTS, CDR2 YDEGEE. V was clipped by 4 bases and J by 4 bases; unmatched bases: 10.

The rearrangement links TRBV5-1 to TRBJ2-7, with TRBD2 identical over 7 bases. This CDR3 is 13 amino acids long. V lost 4 bases and J lost 8; bases outside the gene matches: 9. The germline V gene encodes CDR1 SGHRS and CDR2 YFSETQ. The CDR3 nucleotides read TGCGCCAGCAGCGGGGAGGGACGGCCCAAGCAGTACTTC. This encodes CASSGEGRPKQYF.

The V and J genes are TRBV4-3 and TRBJ2-6; D gene uncertain. This CDR3 is 16 amino acids long. V shed 0 bases and J shed 0 bases, with 6 bases lying between them. The V gene's germline CDR1 is LGHNA and CDR2 YSLEER. This CDR3 reads CASSQDRGSGANVLTF. CDR3 coding DNA: TGCGCCAGCAGCCAAGATCGAGGCTCTGGGGCCAACGTCCTGACTTTC.

This clone was recorded only once. The chain employs TRBV18 and TRBJ2-2; maybe TRBD1 (5 bases). This CDR3 comprises 16 residues. V lost 3 bases and J lost 7, with 18 bases in between. CDR1 is KGHSH and CDR2 is LQKENI in the germline V gene. The DNA of the CDR3 is TGTGCCAGCTCACCCCCCATAGGGGAAATCAGCGGGGAGCTGTTTTTT. Protein sequence: CASSPPIGEISGELFF.

This chain connects TRBV5-1 to TRBJ2-3; the D gene is possibly TRBD1 (5 bases). CDR3 length equals 15 residues. The V end was cut by 2 bases, the J end by 3 bases, with 13 bases between. Germline assignment: CDR1 SGHRS and CDR2 YFSETQ. In nucleotides, the CDR3 is TGCGCCAGCAGCTTTTTGGGGCTTCCTACAGATACGCAGTATTTT. It specifies CASSFLGLPTDTQYF.

In DNA, the CDR3 is TGCAGGAGCGGGAAGGGCGGGGAGCTGTTTTTT. Translated, it gives CRSGKGGELFF. The chain carries TRBV20-1 and TRBJ2-2, with TRBD2 matching 7 bases. Germline V gene lookup returns CDR1 DFQATT and CDR2 SNEGSKA (reference sequence). The CDR3 loop spans 11 amino acids.

The rearrangement uses TRBV5-6 and TRBJ1-2, with TRBD1 matching over 7 bases. The CDR3 has 13 residues. The germline gives CDR1 SGHDT, CDR2 YYEEEE. V lost 5 bases to trimming and J lost 4 bases; unmatched junction nucleotides: 5. CDR3 amino acids: CASSPRGLYGYTF. The DNA for the CDR3 is TGTGCCAGCAGTCCTAGGGGGCTCTATGGCTACACCTTC.

This sequence joins TRBV3-1 (or the pseudogene TRBV3-2) and TRBJ2-5; 9 nucleotides match TRBD2. This CDR3 region has 17 residues. V was pared by 0 bases and J by 7 bases, with 12 bases of the junction left unmatched. Germline V gives CDR1 LGHDT, CDR2 YNNKEL (reference sequence). CDR3 DNA sequence: TGTGCCAGCAGCCAAGATACTAGCGGGTGGGGCCCGGGGACCCAGTACTTC. It encodes CASSQDTSGWGPGTQYF.

J is TRBJ2-1 and V is TRBV11-3; 7 bases match TRBD2. Germline V gene lookup returns CDR1 SGHNT and CDR2 YENEEA. The CDR3 spans 15 residues. J lost 4 bases, V lost 2 bases, and 5 bases had no gene match. CDR3 amino acids: CASSLLGGTYNEQFF. The CDR3 bases are TGTGCCAGCAGCTTATTGGGGGGGACTTACAATGAGCAGTTCTTC. The entire variable domain, with the rest obtained from reference TRBV11-3 and TRBJ2-1, is as follows: EAGVVQSPRYKIIEKKQPVAFWCNPISGHNTLYWYLQNLGQGPELLIRYENEEAVDDSQLPKDRFSAERLKGVDSTLKIQPAELGDSAVYLCASSLLGGTYNEQFFGPGTRLTVL.

The J gene is TRBJ1-6, the V gene TRBV27; D is unclear. V was cut by 10 bases and J by 3 bases, with 7 bases left in between. CDR3 length equals 12 residues. Germline CDR1 is MNHEY and CDR2 is SMNVEV (reference sequence). The CDR3 protein is CATGDYNSPLHF. As DNA, the CDR3 is TGTGCCACCGGGGACTATAATTCACCCCTCCACTTT.

A word on this clone: Other nucleotide sequences from this sample produce the same CDR3. This chain links TRBV7-8 with TRBJ2-7; 8 positions match TRBD2. Germline-derived CDR1 and CDR2 are SGHVS and FQNEAQ. CDR3 length equals 14 residues. The V segment lost 5 bases and the J segment 1 base; nucleotides outside the gene matches: 4. CDR3 amino acids: CASSLTSGSYEQYF. The CDR3 nucleotides read TGTGCCAGCAGCCTAACTAGCGGATCCTACGAGCAGTACTTC. Supplemented by reference TRBV7-8 and TRBJ2-7, the full variable domain reads GAGVSQSPRYKVAKRGQDVALRCDPISGHVSLFWYQQALGQGPEFLTYFQNEAQLDKSGLPSDRFFAERPEGSVSTLKIQRTQQEDSAVYLCASSLTSGSYEQYFGPGTRLTVT.

The rearrangement links TRBV25-1 to TRBJ1-1; no reliable D call. V was clipped by 7 bases and J by 0 bases, with 12 bases between them. CDR3 length: 14 amino acids. Germline V gene lookup returns CDR1 MGHDK and CDR2 SYGVNS. The CDR3 nucleotides read TGTGCCAGCACTCCATCCAGAATGAACACTGAAGCTTTCTTT. Amino acid sequence: CASTPSRMNTEAFF.

This clone has just a few counts. The chain carries TRBV5-4 and TRBJ2-1; 10 nucleotides agree with TRBD1. J lost 0 bases, V lost 4 bases, and 10 bases had no gene match. CDR1 and CDR2 (germline): SGHNT, YYREEE (reference sequence). The CDR3 extends over 18 amino acids. The CDR3 DNA reads as TGTGCCAGCAGCGGGAAGGACAGGGGGTTGAGCTCCTACAATGAGCAGTTCTTC. Its translation is CASSGKDRGLSSYNEQFF.

This chain uses TRBV9 with TRBJ2-7, with 9 bases that match TRBD2. V lost 0 bases to trimming and J lost 5 bases; unmatched junction nucleotides: 6. CDR3 length equals 15 residues. CDR1 is SGDLS, CDR2 YYNGEE, per germline. The CDR3 DNA follows: TGTGCCAGCAGCGTAGGGGTTAGCGGGAGCCACGAGCAGTACTTC. Protein product: CASSVGVSGSHEQYF.

The V and J genes are TRBV25-1 and TRBJ1-2; D is uncertain. V was pared by 6 bases and J by 0 bases, with 5 bases between. Per the germline V gene, CDR1 is MGHDK and CDR2 is SYGVNS. This CDR3 is built from 12 residues. The CDR3 protein is CASRAANYGYTF. The CDR3 DNA reads TGTGCCAGCAGGGCGGCTAACTATGGCTACACCTTC.

V is TRBV9 and J is TRBJ2-7, with 10 bases identical to TRBD2. CDR1 is SGDLS, CDR2 YYNGEE, per germline. Unmatched junction bases numbered 11, after V lost 4 bases and J lost 4 bases. The CDR3 has 16 residues. As DNA, the CDR3 is TGTGCCAGCAGCTCCCGGGGGGCTAGCGGGAGTTACGAGCAGTACTTC. Translation gives CASSSRGASGSYEQYF.

V usage is TRBV5-4 and J usage is TRBJ2-7, with a possible D match to TRBD2 (6 bases). Germline V gene data show CDR1 as SGHNT and CDR2 as YYREEE (reference sequence). The V end was cut by 3 bases, the J end by 2 bases, with 15 bases between. CDR3 length equals 15 residues. CDR3 in amino acids: CASSSSGLGTYEQYF. The CDR3 DNA sequence: TGTGCCAGCAGCTCCTCGGGACTCGGAACCTACGAGCAGTACTTC.

V usage is TRBV4-3 and J usage is TRBJ1-4, with D unresolved. Germline V lookup: CDR1 LGHNA, CDR2 YSLEER. The CDR3 is 13 residues long. V lost 5 bases and J 8 bases, leaving 12 bases between the germline ends. CDR3 region: CASSEQSREKLFF. The CDR3 nucleotides read TGCGCCAGCAGCGAACAGTCTCGCGAAAAACTGTTTTTT.

This sequence joins TRBV11-2 and TRBJ2-2; 7 nucleotides match TRBD2. Trimming cost V 1 base and J 1 base; bases outside gene matches: 3. The length of the CDR3 is 16 residues. Germline V gene lookup returns CDR1 SGHAT and CDR2 FQNNGV. The CDR3 here is CASSLGSGVNTGELFF. The CDR3 bases are TGTGCCAGCAGCTTAGGGAGCGGGGTGAACACCGGGGAGCTGTTTTTT.

V is TRBV7-3 and J is TRBJ2-3, with TRBD2 matching 8 bases. CDR3 size: 14 residues. V lost 4 bases to trimming and J lost 8 bases; unmatched junction nucleotides: 8. Germline loops: CDR1 SGHTA, CDR2 FQGTGA. CDR3: CASSSTSVGGTQYF. The CDR3 DNA follows: TGTGCCAGCAGCTCGACTAGCGTGGGGGGTACGCAGTATTTT.

The chain links TRBV7-2 to TRBJ2-7, with D possibly being TRBD2 (5 bases). This CDR3 contains 15 residues. Trimming removed 7 bases from V and 2 bases from J, with 18 bases in between. The germline V gene encodes CDR1 SGHTA and CDR2 FQGNSA. The CDR3 loop reads CASMLGSGPAYEQYF. DNA of the CDR3: TGTGCCAGCATGCTTGGCAGCGGACCCGCCTACGAGCAGTACTTC.

The chain recombines TRBV24-1 with TRBJ2-3; 7 bases align to TRBD1. The V gene end was trimmed by 9 bases and the J gene end by 0 bases; junction bases not matched to a gene: 8. This CDR3 is built from 15 residues. Looked up from germline, CDR1 is KGHDR and CDR2 is SFDVKD. The CDR3 protein is CATGSGTVSTDTQYF. CDR3 bases: TGTGCCACCGGATCCGGGACAGTTAGCACAGATACGCAGTATTTT.

This sequence joins TRBV15 and TRBJ1-5; D uncertain. CDR1 and CDR2 from the germline V gene are LNHNV and YYDKDF (reference sequence). The CDR3 loop spans 14 amino acids. V lost 0 bases to trimming and J lost 1 base, with 4 bases between them. The chain's CDR3 is CATSRESSNQPQHF. In nucleotides, the CDR3 is TGTGCCACCAGCAGAGAATCGAGCAATCAGCCCCAGCATTTT.

The chain is built from TRBV9 and TRBJ1-2; no clear D. The CDR3 contains 12 residues. The germline V gene has CDR1 SGDLS and CDR2 YYNGEE. V was cut by 8 bases and J by 4 bases, with 12 bases left in between. The CDR3 DNA reads TGTGCCAGTGGATCACAGACCTATGGCTACACCTTC. Its translation: CASGSQTYGYTF.

The chain uses TRBV13 and TRBJ1-4, with 8 nucleotides matching TRBD1. CDR3 size: 14 residues. Germline V gene data show CDR1 as PRHDT and CDR2 as FYEKMQ (reference sequence). V lost 4 bases to trimming and J lost 5 bases; unmatched junction nucleotides: 3. The CDR3 protein is CASSSRDRNEKLFF. CDR3 DNA: TGTGCCAGCAGCTCCAGGGACAGGAATGAAAAACTGTTTTTT.

This clone was counted a single time. V gene TRBV28 combines with J gene TRBJ1-2, with TRBD1 as a possible D gene (6 bases). Germline loops: CDR1 MDHEN, CDR2 SYDVKM. The CDR3 has 13 residues. As DNA, the CDR3 is TGTGCTACAGCCTCTGGGGGCCCCTATGGCTACACCTTC. Translation gives CATASGGPYGYTF.